This TCR beta chain was found in a study of cytomegalovirus exposure and HLA in healthy donors. Study information: Some 85 million unique TCRs from HLA-typed donors were held in an early data release.

It was with 60 Vbeta and 13 Jbeta primers that the PCR ran. Libraries were prepared by immunoSEQ multiplex PCR; TCRdb keeps only in-frame clonotypes and omits some of them. This table has more than 100,000 clones, more than 70% appearing once. General observations from the study: TCR association rates varied by HLA locus in a later analysis, with DRB1 highest and HLA-C lowest. Researchers catalogued about 150 TCR beta chains as cytomegalovirus-associated.

This clone was seen only a few times. Its antigen is still unknown. This receptor was taken from a male donor in good health and CMV-seronegative. Sequencing was carried out using PBMCs.

CDR3 protein: CASSSDRLSGTQYF. The CDR3 region has the DNA TGTGCCAGCAGCTCGGACAGGTTGAGTGGTACGCAGTATTTT. The chain uses TRBV11-3 and TRBJ2-3, with 7 bases fitting TRBD1. There are 14 residues in the CDR3. Germline values: CDR1 SGHNT, CDR2 YENEEA. V lost 4 bases, J lost 8 bases, and 9 bases stayed unmatched.